A selection of T cell receptor beta chains follows, all from one sample in a study of T-cell reconstitution after alpha-beta-depleted transplantation in children. TCRdb reprocessed the PCR reads with MiXCR, giving one entry per CDR3 protein. Of about 540,000 distinct CDR3 sequences in the sample, about 17% were seen once. The input for sequencing was PBMCs from the stem cell graft donor, taken from the stem cell graft. The receptor source for this set is a human donor who donated a stem cell graft to a child with acute lymphoblastic leukemia. Both conserved end residues are part of each CDR3. The order of the fields is CDR3 length, J gene, V gene, CDR3 protein.

len: 15; j_gene: TRBJ2-5; v_gene: TRBV5-1; CDR3aa: CASSLGTSGGETQYF
len: 14; j_gene: TRBJ2-2; v_gene: TRBV12-3/TRBV12-4; CDR3aa: CASSLGDTTGELFF
len: 17; j_gene: TRBJ2-4; v_gene: TRBV9; CDR3aa: CASSDGRDRVAKNIQYF
len: 15; j_gene: TRBJ1-1; v_gene: TRBV29-1; CDR3aa: CSVEDLRGGVTEAFF
len: 11; j_gene: TRBJ2-1; v_gene: TRBV30; CDR3aa: CAYFRTEKQFF
len: 14; j_gene: TRBJ2-5; v_gene: TRBV9; CDR3aa: CASNPGNPAETQYF
len: 13; j_gene: TRBJ2-3; v_gene: TRBV20-1; CDR3aa: CSAAGTSTDTQYF
len: 15; j_gene: TRBJ1-2; v_gene: TRBV20-1; CDR3aa: CSGTFRGRGRNGYTF
len: 15; j_gene: TRBJ2-1; v_gene: TRBV20-1; CDR3aa: CSAAARTSGEDEQFF
len: 15; j_gene: TRBJ1-2; v_gene: TRBV5-1; CDR3aa: CASSLWDREIYGYTF
len: 14; j_gene: TRBJ2-7; v_gene: TRBV20-1; CDR3aa: CSAKMGGGQYEQYF
len: 17; j_gene: TRBJ2-7; v_gene: TRBV20-1; CDR3aa: CSARVNLGGTASYEQYF
len: 16; j_gene: TRBJ1-5; v_gene: TRBV5-6; CDR3aa: CASSLRTTGSNQPQHF
len: 17; j_gene: TRBJ2-1; v_gene: TRBV7-3; CDR3aa: CASSLRTATSDPNEQFF
len: 21; j_gene: TRBJ2-5; v_gene: TRBV21-1; CDR3aa: CASSKRRLQTLLAGGQETQYF
len: 13; j_gene: TRBJ2-7; v_gene: TRBV27; CDR3aa: CASGRGTTYEQYF
len: 19; j_gene: TRBJ2-6; v_gene: TRBV20-1; CDR3aa: CSARSNPGQGALGANVLTF
len: 17; j_gene: TRBJ1-5; v_gene: TRBV7-6; CDR3aa: CASSLGPDEFSNQPQHF
len: 17; j_gene: TRBJ2-2; v_gene: TRBV5-1; CDR3aa: CASRAPGQGQNTGELFF
len: 16; j_gene: TRBJ1-1; v_gene: TRBV10-1; CDR3aa: CASSDHFGIRNTEAFF
len: 12; j_gene: TRBJ1-4; v_gene: TRBV2; CDR3aa: CASSTISEKLFF
len: 16; j_gene: TRBJ2-5; v_gene: TRBV7-3; CDR3aa: CASSFFGTIEGETQYF
len: 11; j_gene: TRBJ2-5; v_gene: TRBV27; CDR3aa: CASSPGTGYHF
len: 11; j_gene: TRBJ2-3; v_gene: TRBV7-9; CDR3aa: CASSLNRDSYF
len: 16; j_gene: TRBJ2-1; v_gene: TRBV20-1; CDR3aa: CSARGEESGAYNEQFF
len: 15; j_gene: TRBJ2-7; v_gene: TRBV7-3; CDR3aa: CASSLFPRPSYEQYF
len: 15; j_gene: TRBJ2-5; v_gene: TRBV9; CDR3aa: CASSVAGNSLETQYF
len: 16; j_gene: TRBJ2-1; v_gene: TRBV20-1; CDR3aa: CSARDIAEEGVNEQFF
len: 15; j_gene: TRBJ2-7; v_gene: TRBV10-1; CDR3aa: CASSESRGGSYEQYF
len: 16; j_gene: TRBJ2-7; v_gene: TRBV18; CDR3aa: CASSLLATGTGAEQYF
len: 14; j_gene: TRBJ1-1; v_gene: TRBV29-1; CDR3aa: CSARGGTGNTEAFF
len: 16; j_gene: TRBJ2-1; v_gene: TRBV2; CDR3aa: CASSATTSGSRNEQFF